This TCR beta chain was profiled in a study of early T cells in non-severe SARS-CoV-2 infection. The overall study: Bulk RNA isolated from unsorted whole blood underwent sequencing; chains were not paired.

As part of library construction, unique molecular identifiers were attached to individual cDNA molecules. One entry per CDR3 protein, called by TCRdb with MiXCR from the 5' RACE reads. Of roughly 51,000 distinct CDR3 sequences listed, 7.7% were seen once; the top ten hold 4.5% to 7%. Points from the study as a whole: There was a bias toward anti-spike CD8 responses in VDJdb matching, which missed private and CD4 specificities.

This clonotype was picked up a small number of times. Its specificity is not known. Trimming stripped 3 bases from V and 6 bases from J, with 5 bases between. In germline, CDR1 is LGHNA, CDR2 YSLEER. The CDR3 consists of 12 residues. This TCR was sampled from an adult who was a healthcare worker with PCR-confirmed SARS-CoV-2 infection or an uninfected control (not recorded which). This chain joins TRBV4-3 and TRBJ2-2; D gene uncertain. Input material: whole blood. CDR3 loop: CASSHRAGELFF. CDR3 DNA: TGCGCCAGCAGCCACCGAGCCGGGGAGCTGTTTTTT.